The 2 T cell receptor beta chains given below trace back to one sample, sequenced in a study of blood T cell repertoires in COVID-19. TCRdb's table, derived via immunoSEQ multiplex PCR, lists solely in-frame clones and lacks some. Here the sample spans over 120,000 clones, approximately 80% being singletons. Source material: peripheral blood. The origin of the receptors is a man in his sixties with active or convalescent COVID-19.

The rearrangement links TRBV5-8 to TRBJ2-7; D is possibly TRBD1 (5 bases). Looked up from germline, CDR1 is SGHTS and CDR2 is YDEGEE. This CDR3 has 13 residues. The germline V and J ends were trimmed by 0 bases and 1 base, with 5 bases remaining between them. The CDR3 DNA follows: TGTGCCAGCAGCTTGGGACAGTCCTACGAGCAGTACTTC. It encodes CASSLGQSYEQYF.

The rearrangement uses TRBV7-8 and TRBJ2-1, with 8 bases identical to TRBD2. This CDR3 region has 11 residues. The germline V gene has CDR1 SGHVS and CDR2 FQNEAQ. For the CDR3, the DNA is TGTGCTGTAGCGGGGAACAATGAGCAGTTCTTC. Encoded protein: CAVAGNNEQFF.